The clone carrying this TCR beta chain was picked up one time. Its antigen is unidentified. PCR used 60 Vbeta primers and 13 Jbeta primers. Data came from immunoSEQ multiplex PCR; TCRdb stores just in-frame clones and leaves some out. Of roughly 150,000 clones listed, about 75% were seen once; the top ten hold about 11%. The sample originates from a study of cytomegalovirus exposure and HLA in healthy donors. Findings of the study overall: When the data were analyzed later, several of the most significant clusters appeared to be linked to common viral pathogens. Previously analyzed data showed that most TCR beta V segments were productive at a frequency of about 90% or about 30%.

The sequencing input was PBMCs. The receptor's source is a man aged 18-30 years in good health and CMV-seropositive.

The CDR3, as DNA: TGCAGCGTTGCTACGGACAGGGGAGCTTTCTTT. Its protein product is CSVATDRGAFF. This chain uses TRBV29-1 with TRBJ1-1; 9 bases agree with TRBD1. The CDR3 contains 11 residues. Germline V gene sequence: CDR1 SQVTM, CDR2 ANQGSEA. V shed 4 bases, J shed 10 bases, and the junction held 4 bases outside the gene matches.